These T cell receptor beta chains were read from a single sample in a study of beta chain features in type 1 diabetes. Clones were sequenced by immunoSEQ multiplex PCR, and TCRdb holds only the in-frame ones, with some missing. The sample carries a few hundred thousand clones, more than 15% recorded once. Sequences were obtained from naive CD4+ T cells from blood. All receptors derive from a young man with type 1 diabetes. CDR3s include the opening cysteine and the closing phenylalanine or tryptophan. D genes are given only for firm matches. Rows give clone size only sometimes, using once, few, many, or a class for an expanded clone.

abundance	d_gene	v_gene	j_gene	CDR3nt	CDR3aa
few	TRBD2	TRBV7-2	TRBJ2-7	TGTGCCAGCAGCTTCGGGAGGCCCTCCTACGAGCAGTACTTC	CASSFGRPSYEQYF
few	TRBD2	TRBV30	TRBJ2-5	TGTGCCTGGAGTGTAGACGGTGCACTAGCGGGAGAAGAGACCCAGTACTTC	CAWSVDGALAGEETQYF
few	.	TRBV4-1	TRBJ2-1	TGCGCCAGCAGCCGAACCGGGACTCTTAATGAGCAGTTCTTC	CASSRTGTLNEQFF
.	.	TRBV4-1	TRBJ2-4	TGCGCCAGCAGCCCCACTGGGACCACCAAAAACATTCAGTACTTC	CASSPTGTTKNIQYF
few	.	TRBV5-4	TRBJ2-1	TGTGCCAGCAGCTTGATCGATTACAACAATGAGCAGTTCTTC	CASSLIDYNNEQFF
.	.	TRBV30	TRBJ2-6	TGTGCCTCGGCGTCGGGGGCCAACGTCCTGACTTTC	CASASGANVLTF
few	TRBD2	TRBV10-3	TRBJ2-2	TGTGCCATCAGTGAGAACGGGAGGGGAACCGGGGAGCTGTTTTTT	CAISENGRGTGELFF
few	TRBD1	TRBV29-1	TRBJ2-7	TGCAGCGTGGACGGACAGGGAACCTACGAGCAGTACTTC	CSVDGQGTYEQYF
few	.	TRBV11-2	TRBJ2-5	TGTGCCAGCAGCGGACAAGAGACCCAGTACTTC	CASSGQETQYF
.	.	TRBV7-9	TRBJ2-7	TGTGCCAGCGTAGGGACGGCATCCTACGAGCAGTACTTC	CASVGTASYEQYF
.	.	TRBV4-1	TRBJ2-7	TGCGCCAGCAGCCGGGACGGGACAATCTACTACGAGCAGTACTTC	CASSRDGTIYYEQYF
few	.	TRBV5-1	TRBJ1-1	TGCGCCAGCAGCTTCATTTCATACAACACTGAAGCTTTCTTT	CASSFISYNTEAFF
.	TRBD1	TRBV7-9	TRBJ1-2	TGTGCCAGCAGCTTACCCCTGGACAGGGTCCAGGGCTACACCTTC	CASSLPLDRVQGYTF
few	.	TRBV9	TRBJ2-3	TGTGCCAGCAGCTCCCATGGTGACCTTAGCACAGATACGCAGTATTTT	CASSSHGDLSTDTQYF
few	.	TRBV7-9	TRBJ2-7	TGTGCCAGCATCGTTACTTCCGGGACTTCGCTTTACTTC	CASIVTSGTSLYF
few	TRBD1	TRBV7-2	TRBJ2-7	TGTGCCAGCAGCTTCTCGCGACAGGGCCTGCAGTACTTC	CASSFSRQGLQYF
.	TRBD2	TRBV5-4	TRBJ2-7	TGTGCCAGCAGCACTCAAACTAGCGGGAGCTACGAGCAGTACTTC	CASSTQTSGSYEQYF
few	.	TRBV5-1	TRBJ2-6	TGCGCCAGCAGCTTGGCCCCGGCCGGGGAAGGGGCCAACGTCCTGACTTTC	CASSLAPAGEGANVLTF
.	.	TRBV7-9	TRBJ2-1	TGTGCCAGCAGCTTGGGAGCGGGCGAGTTAAATGAGCAGTTCTTC	CASSLGAGELNEQFF
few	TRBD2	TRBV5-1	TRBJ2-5	TGCGCCAGCAGCTCCTACGGCGGGAGTCAGGCCCAGTACTTC	CASSSYGGSQAQYF
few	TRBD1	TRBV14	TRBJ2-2	TGTGCCAGTAACTCGGGACAGGGGAACACCGGGGAGCTGTTTTTT	CASNSGQGNTGELFF
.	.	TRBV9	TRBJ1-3	TGTGCCAGCAGCGTACAGGCGAACTCTGGAAACACCATATATTTT	CASSVQANSGNTIYF
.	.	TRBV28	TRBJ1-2	TGTGCCAGCAGCCCACAATATGGCTACACCTTC	CASSPQYGYTF
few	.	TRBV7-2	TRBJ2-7	TGTGCCAGCAGCTTAGCCGCGGACAGTACCTACGAGCAGTACTTC	CASSLAADSTYEQYF
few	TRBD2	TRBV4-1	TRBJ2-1	TGCGCCAGCAGCCAAGATACTAGCGGGAGCCCCAATGAGCAGTTCTTC	CASSQDTSGSPNEQFF
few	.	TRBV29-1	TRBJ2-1	TGCAGCTCCTGGGGGCAAGGGCCTGCCGATGAGCAGTTCTTC	CSSWGQGPADEQFF
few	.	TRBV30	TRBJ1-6	TGTGCCTGGAGTGTGTGGTTGAATTCACCCCTCCACTTT	CAWSVWLNSPLHF
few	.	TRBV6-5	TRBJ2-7	TGTGCCAGCAGTTACTCAGTGGGGTCCTACGAGCAGTACTTC	CASSYSVGSYEQYF
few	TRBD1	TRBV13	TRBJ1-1	TGTGCCAGCAGCACGCGGACAGGGAACACTGAAGCTTTCTTT	CASSTRTGNTEAFF
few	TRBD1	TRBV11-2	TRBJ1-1	TGTGCCAGCAGCTCAAAACTAGACAGGGTTTCAGCTTTCTTT	CASSSKLDRVSAFF
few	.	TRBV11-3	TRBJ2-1	TGTGCCAGCAGCTTAGTTCCGCGGGCTGGCTGGAATGAGCAGTTCTTC	CASSLVPRAGWNEQFF
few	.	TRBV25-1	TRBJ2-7	TGTGCCAGCAGAGAGGGGGGCTCCTACGAGCAGTACTTC	CASREGGSYEQYF
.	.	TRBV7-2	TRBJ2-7	TGTGCCAGCAGCCCGTCAAGCGCCGGGAGCTCCTACGAGCAGTACTTC	CASSPSSAGSSYEQYF
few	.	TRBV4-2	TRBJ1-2	TGTGCCAGCAGCCAAGATCCCCAGGGTGGCTACACCTTC	CASSQDPQGGYTF